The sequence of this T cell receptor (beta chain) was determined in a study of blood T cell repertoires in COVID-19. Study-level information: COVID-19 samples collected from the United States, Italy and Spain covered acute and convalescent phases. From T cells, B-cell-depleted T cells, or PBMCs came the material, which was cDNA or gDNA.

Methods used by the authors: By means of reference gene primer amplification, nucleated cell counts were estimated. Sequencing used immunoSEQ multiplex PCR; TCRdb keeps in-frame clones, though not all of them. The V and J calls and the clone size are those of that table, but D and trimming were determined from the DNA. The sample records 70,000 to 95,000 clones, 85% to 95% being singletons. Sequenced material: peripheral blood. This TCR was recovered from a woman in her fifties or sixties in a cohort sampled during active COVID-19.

The CDR3 loop reads CASSGTSGARGSNEQFF. CDR3 in DNA: TGTGCCAGCAGCGGGACTAGCGGAGCGAGGGGGTCGAATGAGCAGTTCTTC. The chain uses TRBV9 and TRBJ2-1; 10 nucleotides match TRBD2. The CDR3 runs 17 residues. The V gene's germline CDR1 is SGDLS and CDR2 YYNGEE. V was clipped by 3 bases and J by 7 bases; unmatched bases: 13. The full variable domain, rest sourced from reference TRBV9 and TRBJ2-1, is DSGVTQTPKHLITATGQRVTLRCSPRSGDLSVYWYQQSLDQGLQFLIQYYNGEERAKGNILERFSAQQFPDLHSELNLSSLELGDSALYFCASSGTSGARGSNEQFFGPGTRLTVL.